The present T cell receptor beta chain was sequenced within a study of vaccination and CD4 T cells after COVID-19. Study at large: In culture, cells were exposed to overlapping spike peptides from SARS-CoV-2, HCoV-NL63, HCoV-OC43 and HCoV-229E.

Cultured CD4+ T cell DNA underwent sequencing with the Oncomine TCR Beta short-read assay. TCRdb redid the calling of the PCR reads with MiXCR, one entry per CDR3 protein. Of about 15,000 distinct CDR3 sequences in the sample, approximately 60% are singletons; the top ten hold around 19%. Worth noting for this clonotype: What it recognizes is unknown.

The treatment is: approximately 9-day PBMC culture with coronavirus spike peptide pools or control peptides (ViraFEST assay). The CDR3 sequence is 16 residues long. The V end lost 7 bases, the J end lost 1 base, and 19 bases lay between the germline ends. Germline V gene lookup returns CDR1 LNHDA and CDR2 SQIVND (reference sequence). The rearrangement links TRBV19 to TRBJ1-2; weak D call: TRBD1 (6 bases). Sequencing was done on a sample of CD4+ T cells from blood, cultured in vitro. The TCR originated in a human donor who had recovered from COVID-19. Here the CDR3 reads CASKMVGQGINYGYTF. The DNA for the CDR3 is TGTGCCAGTAAAATGGTCGGGCAGGGGATTAACTATGGCTACACCTTC. Using reference TRBV19 and TRBJ1-2 for the parts outside the CDR3, the full variable domain is DGGITQSPKYLFRKEGQNVTLSCEQNLNHDAMYWYRQDPGQGLRLIYYSQIVNDFQKGDIAEGYSVSREKKESFPLTVTSAQKNPTAFYLCASKMVGQGINYGYTFGSGTRLTVV.